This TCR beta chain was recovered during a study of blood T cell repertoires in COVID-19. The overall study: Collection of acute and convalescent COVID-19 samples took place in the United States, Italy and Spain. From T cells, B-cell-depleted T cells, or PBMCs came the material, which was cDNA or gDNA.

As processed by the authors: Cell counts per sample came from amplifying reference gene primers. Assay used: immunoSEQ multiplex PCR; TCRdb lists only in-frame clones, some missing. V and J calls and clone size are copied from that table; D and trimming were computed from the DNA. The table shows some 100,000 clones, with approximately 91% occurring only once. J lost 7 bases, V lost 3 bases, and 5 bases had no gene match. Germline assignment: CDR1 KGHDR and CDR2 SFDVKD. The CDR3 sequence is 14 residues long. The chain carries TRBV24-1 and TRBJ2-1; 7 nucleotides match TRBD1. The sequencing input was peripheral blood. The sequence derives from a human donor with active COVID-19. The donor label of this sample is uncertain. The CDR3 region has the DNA TGTGCCACCAGTGATCCAAGACAGGGTAATGAGCAGTTCTTC. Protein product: CATSDPRQGNEQFF.